These 14 T cell receptor beta chains share one sample of origin, sequenced in a study of patients and donors after allogeneic stem cell transplantation. Using its own MiXCR run on the RT-PCR reads, TCRdb lists one record per CDR3 protein. The data contain roughly 200,000 distinct CDR3 sequences, about 37% of them seen just once; the ten biggest clones take up roughly 11%. Sequencing input: blood, either unsorted or a sorted T cell fraction (not recorded which). Receptors were obtained from a human donor who was either an allogeneic HSCT recipient or a stem cell or donor lymphocyte infusion donor (not recorded which). It is not recorded whose cells these are; they may come from a transplant donor.

This chain connects TRBV5-1 to TRBJ1-3; D remains ambiguous. This CDR3 comprises 15 residues. V was cut by 1 base and J by 1 base, with 9 bases left in between. Germline V gives CDR1 SGHRS, CDR2 YFSETQ. Here the CDR3 DNA reads TGCGCCAGCAGCTTGTGGGCAGGATCTGGAAACACCATATATTTT. Translated: CASSLWAGSGNTIYF. Drawing the rest from reference TRBV5-1 and TRBJ1-3, the complete variable domain is KAGVTQTPRYLIKTRGQQVTLSCSPISGHRSVSWYQQTPGQGLQFLFEYFSETQRNKGNFPGRFSGRQFSNSRSEMNVSTLELGDSALYLCASSLWAGSGNTIYFGEGSWLTVV.

This clonotype was counted a few times. The rearrangement uses TRBV25-1 and TRBJ1-5; D gene ambiguous. Germline CDR1 and CDR2: MGHDK and SYGVNS. There are 13 residues in the CDR3. The V end lost 1 base, the J end lost 9 bases, and 10 bases lay between the germline ends. The CDR3 loop reads CASSELGHRPQHF. CDR3 in DNA: TGTGCCAGCAGTGAATTGGGCCATCGGCCCCAGCATTTT.

This clonotype was found a few times. V and J are TRBV6-5 and TRBJ1-2; the D is unclear. Per the germline V gene, CDR1 is MNHEY and CDR2 is SVGAGI. The CDR3 spans 15 residues. V dropped 4 bases and J dropped 6 bases, with 18 bases sitting between them. CDR3: CASSSARRPPDGYTF. The CDR3, as DNA: TGTGCCAGCAGTTCCGCCAGGAGACCTCCTGATGGCTACACCTTC.

The V call is TRBV4-3, the J call TRBJ2-1, with unresolved D. V was trimmed by 0 bases and J by 3 bases, leaving 12 bases between them. The CDR3 sequence is 16 residues long. The V gene's germline CDR1 is LGHNA and CDR2 YSLEER. Here the CDR3 reads CASSQDRSGNYNEQFF. CDR3 bases: TGCGCCAGCAGCCAAGATAGATCAGGAAACTACAATGAGCAGTTCTTC.

This clonotype was seen only a few times. The rearrangement uses TRBV29-1 and TRBJ1-5; D is perhaps TRBD1 (6 bases). V was pared by 6 bases and J by 6 bases, with 15 bases between. Germline V lookup: CDR1 SQVTM, CDR2 ANQGSEA. CDR3 length: 13 amino acids. CDR3 coding DNA: TGCAGCGTGATACAGGGTAGGAGTCAGCCCCAGCATTTT. It yields the protein CSVIQGRSQPQHF.

This clonotype was observed a handful of times. The chain links TRBV5-6 to TRBJ1-5; D is undetermined. Trimming removed 1 base from V and 4 bases from J, with 12 bases in between. Germline V CDR1 and CDR2: SGHDT, YYEEEE. The CDR3 extends over 15 amino acids. This CDR3 is CASSLSTGLNQPQHF. In nucleotides, the CDR3 is TGTGCCAGCAGCTTGAGTACCGGGCTGAATCAGCCCCAGCATTTT.

This clonotype was seen a few times. The chain links TRBV4-1 to TRBJ2-3; 7 bases line up with TRBD2. CDR1 is MGHRA and CDR2 is YSYEKL in the germline V gene. V lost 3 bases, J lost 6 bases, and 6 bases stayed unmatched. The CDR3 is 14 amino acids. The CDR3: CASSHSGRVDTQYF. The DNA for the CDR3 is TGCGCCAGCAGCCATAGCGGGCGAGTGGATACGCAGTATTTT.

This clonotype was detected a few times. The chain employs TRBV9 and TRBJ1-4; possibly TRBD1 for D (5 bases). The germline V gene has CDR1 SGDLS and CDR2 YYNGEE. V was cut by 3 bases and J by 4 bases, with 13 bases left in between. This CDR3 region has 15 residues. DNA for the CDR3: TGTGCCAGCAGCGGTTTGGGGACTGTTAATGAAAAACTGTTTTTT. The encoded protein is CASSGLGTVNEKLFF. The whole variable domain, filled in from reference TRBV9 and TRBJ1-4, reads DSGVTQTPKHLITATGQRVTLRCSPRSGDLSVYWYQQSLDQGLQFLIQYYNGEERAKGNILERFSAQQFPDLHSELNLSSLELGDSALYFCASSGLGTVNEKLFFGSGTQLSVL.

This clonotype came up a few times. The rearrangement uses TRBV5-1 and TRBJ2-5; D unclear. Germline CDR1 is SGHRS and CDR2 is YFSETQ. Trimming stripped 1 base from V and 4 bases from J, with 11 bases between. There are 14 residues in the CDR3. The CDR3: CASSLTQGTETQYF. The CDR3 coding sequence is TGCGCCAGCAGCTTGACCCAAGGAACAGAGACCCAGTACTTC.

The V call is TRBV9, the J call TRBJ2-7; no definite D call. The germline V and J ends were trimmed by 1 base and 0 bases, with 8 bases remaining between them. Germline values: CDR1 SGDLS, CDR2 YYNGEE. This CDR3 has 14 residues. CDR3 in DNA: TGTGCCAGCAGCGTAAGCCCCTCCTCCTACGAGCAGTACTTC. Amino acids: CASSVSPSSYEQYF.

V and J are TRBV11-2 and TRBJ1-1, with 7 positions matching TRBD1. Trimming removed 4 bases from V and 4 bases from J; junction bases left unmatched: 18. The CDR3 has 18 amino acids. Germline values: CDR1 SGHAT, CDR2 FQNNGV. This CDR3 reads CASSSWPGLRGLGTEAFF. CDR3 nucleotides: TGTGCCAGCAGCTCCTGGCCGGGACTCAGGGGGTTGGGCACTGAAGCTTTCTTT.

This chain links TRBV20-1 with TRBJ1-1; TRBD1 is a possible D gene (6 bases). The CDR3 loop spans 14 amino acids. V shed 5 bases and J shed 5 bases, with 18 bases lying between them. Germline V CDR1 and CDR2: DFQATT, SNEGSKA (reference sequence). Here the CDR3 reads CSAPQGTKRTEAFF. The CDR3 DNA reads TGCAGTGCTCCCCAGGGGACTAAGAGAACTGAAGCTTTCTTT.

This chain links TRBV5-1 with TRBJ2-1; tentative D call: TRBD2 (5 bases). The CDR3 is 16 residues long. Trimming cost V 0 bases and J 5 bases, with 15 bases left between them. The germline CDR1 and CDR2 sequences are SGHRS and YFSETQ. CDR3 sequence: CASSLVPRAGDNEQFF. The DNA of the CDR3 is TGCGCCAGCAGCTTGGTCCCGAGGGCGGGCGACAATGAGCAGTTCTTC.

The chain employs TRBV4-2 and TRBJ1-4; D might be TRBD1 (6 bases). Germline CDR1 and CDR2: LGHNA and YNFKEQ. V lost 3 bases and J 10 bases, leaving 12 bases between the germline ends. The CDR3 extends over 13 amino acids. CDR3 DNA: TGTGCCAGCAGCCAGATCTTAGGGGGAAAACTGTTTTTT. This encodes CASSQILGGKLFF.